These 2 T cell receptor beta chains were all obtained from the same sample, sequenced in a study of CD8+CD57+ T cells in acquired aplastic anemia. Profiling that covered TCR beta VDJ and CDR3 relied on genomic DNA as its template. TCRdb ran MiXCR on the reads and lists one entry per CDR3 protein. Of roughly 130,000 distinct CDR3 sequences listed, 48% are singletons. The specimen was sorted CD4+, CD8+, or CD8+CD57+ T cells (not recorded which) from PBMCs. These TCRs come from a human donor in good health, serving as a control.

This clonotype was detected a few times. A much larger clone differs from this one at a single base, so this may be a read error. The gene calls are TRBV11-3 and TRBJ2-7; a possible D gene is TRBD2 (6 bases). Germline lookup yields CDR1 SGHNT and CDR2 YENEEA. The length of the CDR3 is 15 residues. The CDR3: CAGSLDVGHAGEQYF. In nucleotides, the CDR3 is TGTGCCGGCAGCTTAGATGTCGGGCACGCGGGGGAGCAGTACTTC. Full variable domain (outside the CDR3, taken from reference TRBV11-3 and TRBJ2-7): EAGVVQSPRYKIIEKKQPVAFWCNPISGHNTLYWYLQNLGQGPELLIRYENEEAVDDSQLPKDRFSAERLKGVDSTLKIQPAELGDSAVYLCAGSLDVGHAGEQYFGPGTRLTVT.

This clonotype showed up just once. A single base separates this from a much larger clone, so it may be a read error. This CDR3 is missing its conserved last phenylalanine or tryptophan, likely due to a read error. This chain uses TRBV6-2 or TRBV6-3 with TRBJ2-3; TRBD2 matches 12 bases. V trimming: 4 bases; J trimming: 8 bases; junction bases outside the gene matches: 10. The CDR3 is 16 amino acids. Germline CDR1 MNHEY, CDR2 SVGEGT. This CDR3 is CASSSSGGGSVSTQYS. The CDR3 coding sequence is TGTGCCAGCAGTTCTAGCGGGGGGGGTTCCGTGAGTACGCAGTATTCT.